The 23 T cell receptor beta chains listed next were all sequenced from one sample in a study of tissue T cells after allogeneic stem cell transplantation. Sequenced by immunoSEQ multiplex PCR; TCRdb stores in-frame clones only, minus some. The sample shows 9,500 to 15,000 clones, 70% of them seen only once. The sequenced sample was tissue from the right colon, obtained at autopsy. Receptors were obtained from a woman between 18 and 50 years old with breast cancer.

The CDR3 is CASSTGQFNYGYTF. CDR3 sequence (DNA): TGTGCCAGCAGCACCGGACAGTTTAACTATGGCTACACCTTC. The chain employs TRBV5-5 and TRBJ1-2, with D maybe TRBD1 (6 bases). This CDR3 comprises 14 residues. V lost 4 bases and J lost 1, with 11 bases in between. Germline V gene sequence: CDR1 SGHKS, CDR2 YYEKEE (reference sequence).

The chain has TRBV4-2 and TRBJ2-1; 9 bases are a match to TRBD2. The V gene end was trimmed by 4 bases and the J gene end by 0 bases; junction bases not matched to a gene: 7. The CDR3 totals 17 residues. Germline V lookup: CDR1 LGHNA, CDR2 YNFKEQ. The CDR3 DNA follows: TGTGCCAGCAGCCCGATCGGTAGCGGGAGCTCCTACAATGAGCAGTTCTTC. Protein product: CASSPIGSGSSYNEQFF.

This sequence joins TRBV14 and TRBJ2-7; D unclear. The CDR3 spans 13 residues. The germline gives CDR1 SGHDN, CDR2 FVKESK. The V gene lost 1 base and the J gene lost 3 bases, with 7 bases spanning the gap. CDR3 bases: TGTGCCAGCAGCCAAGGGAATCTCTACGAGCAGTACTTC. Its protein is CASSQGNLYEQYF. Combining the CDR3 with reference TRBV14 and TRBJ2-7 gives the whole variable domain EAGVTQFPSHSVIEKGQTVTLRCDPISGHDNLYWYRRVMGKEIKFLLHFVKESKQDESGMPNNRFLAERTGGTYSTLKVQPAELEDSGVYFCASSQGNLYEQYFGPGTRLTVT.

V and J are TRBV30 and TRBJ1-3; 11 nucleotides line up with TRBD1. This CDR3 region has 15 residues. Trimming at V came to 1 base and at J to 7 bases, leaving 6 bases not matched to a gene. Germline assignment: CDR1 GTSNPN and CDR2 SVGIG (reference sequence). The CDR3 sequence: CAWSGDRGFGNTIYF. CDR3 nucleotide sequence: TGTGCCTGGAGTGGGGACAGGGGGTTTGGCAACACCATATATTTT.

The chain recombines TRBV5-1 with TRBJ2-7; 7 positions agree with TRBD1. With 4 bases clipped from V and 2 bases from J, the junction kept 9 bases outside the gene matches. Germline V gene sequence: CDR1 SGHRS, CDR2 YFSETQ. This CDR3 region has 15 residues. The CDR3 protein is CASSLLPQGAYEQYF. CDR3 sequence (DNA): TGCGCCAGCAGCCTGCTCCCGCAGGGGGCCTACGAGCAGTACTTC.

The CDR3, as DNA: TGTGCCAGCAGTGAACGGGCTGAGGCCTACAATGAGCAGTTCTTC. It encodes CASSERAEAYNEQFF. The chain recombines TRBV6-4 with TRBJ2-1; D gene uncertain. V lost 3 bases and J 2 bases, leaving 11 bases between the germline ends. The V gene's germline CDR1 is MRHNA and CDR2 SNTAGT. The CDR3 extends over 15 amino acids.

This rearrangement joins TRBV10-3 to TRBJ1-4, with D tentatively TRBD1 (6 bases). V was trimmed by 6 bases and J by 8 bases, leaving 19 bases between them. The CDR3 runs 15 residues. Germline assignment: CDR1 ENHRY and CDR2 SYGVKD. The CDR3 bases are TGTGCCATCAGACGGGGTCTGGGGGCGGAGGAAAAACTGTTTTTT. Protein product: CAIRRGLGAEEKLFF.

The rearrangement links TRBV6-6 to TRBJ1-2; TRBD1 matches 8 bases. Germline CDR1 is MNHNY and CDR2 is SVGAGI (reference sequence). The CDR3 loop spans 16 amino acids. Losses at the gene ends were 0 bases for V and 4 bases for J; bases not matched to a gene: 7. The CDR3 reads CASSYSLQGAGYGYTF. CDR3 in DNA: TGTGCCAGCAGTTACTCACTTCAGGGGGCAGGCTATGGCTACACCTTC.

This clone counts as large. The CDR3 DNA follows: TGTGCCTCAGGTAGAGGGGGAACTGGAAACACCATATATTTT. Its translation is CASGRGGTGNTIYF. J is TRBJ1-3 and V is TRBV27; D is perhaps TRBD1 (6 bases). Germline loops: CDR1 MNHEY, CDR2 SMNVEV (reference sequence). The CDR3 is 14 residues long. With 11 bases removed from V and 2 bases from J, the gap between germline ends came to 16 bases.

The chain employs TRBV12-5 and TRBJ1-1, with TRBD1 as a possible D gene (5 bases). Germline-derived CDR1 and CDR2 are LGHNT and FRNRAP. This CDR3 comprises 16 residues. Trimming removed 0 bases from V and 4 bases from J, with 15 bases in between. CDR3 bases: TGTGCTAGTGGTTTGGTTCAGTTGGAGGGGACCACTGAAGCTTTCTTT. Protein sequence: CASGLVQLEGTTEAFF.

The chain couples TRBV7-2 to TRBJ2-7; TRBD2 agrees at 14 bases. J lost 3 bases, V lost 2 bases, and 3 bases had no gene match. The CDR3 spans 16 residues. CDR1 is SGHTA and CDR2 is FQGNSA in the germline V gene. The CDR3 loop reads CASSLRGLAGGYEQYF. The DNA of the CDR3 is TGTGCCAGCAGCTTAAGAGGACTAGCGGGGGGCTACGAGCAGTACTTC.

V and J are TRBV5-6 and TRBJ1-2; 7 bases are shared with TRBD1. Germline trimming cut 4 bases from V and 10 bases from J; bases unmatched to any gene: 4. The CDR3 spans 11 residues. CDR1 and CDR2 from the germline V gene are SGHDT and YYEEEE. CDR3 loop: CASSTTGYYTF. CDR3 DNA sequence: TGTGCCAGCAGCACGACAGGGTACTACACCTTC.

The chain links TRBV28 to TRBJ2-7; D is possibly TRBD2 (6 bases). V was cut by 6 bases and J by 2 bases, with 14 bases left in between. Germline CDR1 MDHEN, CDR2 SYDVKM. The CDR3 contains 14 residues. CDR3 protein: CASSGGTHAYEQYF. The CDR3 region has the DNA TGTGCCAGCAGCGGTGGGACTCACGCCTACGAGCAGTACTTC. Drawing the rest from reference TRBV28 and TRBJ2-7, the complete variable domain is DVKVTQSSRYLVKRTGEKVFLECVQDMDHENMFWYRQDPGLGLRLIYFSYDVKMKEKGDIPEGYSVSREKKERFSLILESASTNQTSMYLCASSGGTHAYEQYFGPGTRLTVT.

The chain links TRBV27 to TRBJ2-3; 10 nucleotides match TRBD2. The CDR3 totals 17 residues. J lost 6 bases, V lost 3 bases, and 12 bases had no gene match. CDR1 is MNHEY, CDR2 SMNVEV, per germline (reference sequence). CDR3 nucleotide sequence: TGTGCCAGCAGTTTGAGGCACCAGCGGGAGGGCCTCGATACGCAGTATTTT. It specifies CASSLRHQREGLDTQYF.

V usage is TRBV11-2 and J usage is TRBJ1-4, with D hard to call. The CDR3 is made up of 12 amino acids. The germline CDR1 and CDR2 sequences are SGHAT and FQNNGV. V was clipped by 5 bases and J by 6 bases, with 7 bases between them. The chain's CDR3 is CASSPQDEKLFF. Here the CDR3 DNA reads TGTGCCAGCAGCCCCCAAGATGAAAAACTGTTTTTT. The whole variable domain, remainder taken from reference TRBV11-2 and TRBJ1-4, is EAGVAQSPRYKIIEKRQSVAFWCNPISGHATLYWYQQILGQGPKLLIQFQNNGVVDDSQLPKDRFSAERLKGVDSTLKIQPAKLEDSAVYLCASSPQDEKLFFGSGTQLSVL.

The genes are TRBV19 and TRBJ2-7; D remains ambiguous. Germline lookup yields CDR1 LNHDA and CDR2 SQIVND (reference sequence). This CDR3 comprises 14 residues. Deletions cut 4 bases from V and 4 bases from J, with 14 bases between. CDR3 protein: CASSRSLDKYEQYF. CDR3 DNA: TGTGCCAGTAGTAGATCCTTAGATAAGTACGAGCAGTACTTC.

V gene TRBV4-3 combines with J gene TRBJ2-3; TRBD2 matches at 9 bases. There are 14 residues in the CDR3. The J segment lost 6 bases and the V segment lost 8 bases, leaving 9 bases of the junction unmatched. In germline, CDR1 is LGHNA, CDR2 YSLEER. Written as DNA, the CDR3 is TGCGCCAGCGGTCCTAGCGGGACTCGGGATACGCAGTATTTT. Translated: CASGPSGTRDTQYF.

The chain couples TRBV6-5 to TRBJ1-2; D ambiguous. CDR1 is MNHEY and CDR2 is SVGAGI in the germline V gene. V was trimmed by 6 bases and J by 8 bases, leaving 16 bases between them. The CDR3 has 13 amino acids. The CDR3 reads CASSPFLGRGYTF. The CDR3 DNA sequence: TGTGCCAGCAGCCCCTTTCTTGGGAGAGGCTACACCTTC.

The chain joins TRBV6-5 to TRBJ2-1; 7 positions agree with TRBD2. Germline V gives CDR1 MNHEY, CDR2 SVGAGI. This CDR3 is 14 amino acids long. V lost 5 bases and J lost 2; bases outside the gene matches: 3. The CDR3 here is CASSSGDPYNEQFF. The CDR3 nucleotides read TGTGCCAGCAGTAGCGGGGACCCCTACAATGAGCAGTTCTTC.

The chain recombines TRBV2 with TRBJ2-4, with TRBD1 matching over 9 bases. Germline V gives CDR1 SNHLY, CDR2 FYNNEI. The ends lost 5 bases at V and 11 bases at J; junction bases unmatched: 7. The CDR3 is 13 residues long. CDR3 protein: CASSTGTGIVQYF. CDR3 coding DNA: TGTGCCAGCAGTACCGGGACAGGGATAGTTCAGTACTTC.

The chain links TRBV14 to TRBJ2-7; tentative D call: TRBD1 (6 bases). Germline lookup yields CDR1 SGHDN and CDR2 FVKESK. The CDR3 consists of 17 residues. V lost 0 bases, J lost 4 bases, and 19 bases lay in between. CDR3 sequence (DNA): TGTGCCAGCAGCCAAGATTTCGGGCTACAGGGCCTATACGAGCAGTACTTC. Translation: CASSQDFGLQGLYEQYF.

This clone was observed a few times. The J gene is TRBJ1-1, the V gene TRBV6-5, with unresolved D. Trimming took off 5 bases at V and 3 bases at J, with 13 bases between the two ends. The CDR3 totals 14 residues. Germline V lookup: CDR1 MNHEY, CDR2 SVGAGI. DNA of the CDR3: TGTGCCAGCAGTCCGAGACGGTGGGACACTGAAGCTTTCTTT. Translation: CASSPRRWDTEAFF.

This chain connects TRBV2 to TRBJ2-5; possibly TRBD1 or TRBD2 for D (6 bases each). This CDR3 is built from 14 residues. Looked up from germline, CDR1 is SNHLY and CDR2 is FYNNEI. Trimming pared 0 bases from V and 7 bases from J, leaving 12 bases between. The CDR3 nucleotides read TGTGCCAGCAGTGAAGCGTGGGGGGCAGCGACCCAGTACTTC. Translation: CASSEAWGAATQYF.